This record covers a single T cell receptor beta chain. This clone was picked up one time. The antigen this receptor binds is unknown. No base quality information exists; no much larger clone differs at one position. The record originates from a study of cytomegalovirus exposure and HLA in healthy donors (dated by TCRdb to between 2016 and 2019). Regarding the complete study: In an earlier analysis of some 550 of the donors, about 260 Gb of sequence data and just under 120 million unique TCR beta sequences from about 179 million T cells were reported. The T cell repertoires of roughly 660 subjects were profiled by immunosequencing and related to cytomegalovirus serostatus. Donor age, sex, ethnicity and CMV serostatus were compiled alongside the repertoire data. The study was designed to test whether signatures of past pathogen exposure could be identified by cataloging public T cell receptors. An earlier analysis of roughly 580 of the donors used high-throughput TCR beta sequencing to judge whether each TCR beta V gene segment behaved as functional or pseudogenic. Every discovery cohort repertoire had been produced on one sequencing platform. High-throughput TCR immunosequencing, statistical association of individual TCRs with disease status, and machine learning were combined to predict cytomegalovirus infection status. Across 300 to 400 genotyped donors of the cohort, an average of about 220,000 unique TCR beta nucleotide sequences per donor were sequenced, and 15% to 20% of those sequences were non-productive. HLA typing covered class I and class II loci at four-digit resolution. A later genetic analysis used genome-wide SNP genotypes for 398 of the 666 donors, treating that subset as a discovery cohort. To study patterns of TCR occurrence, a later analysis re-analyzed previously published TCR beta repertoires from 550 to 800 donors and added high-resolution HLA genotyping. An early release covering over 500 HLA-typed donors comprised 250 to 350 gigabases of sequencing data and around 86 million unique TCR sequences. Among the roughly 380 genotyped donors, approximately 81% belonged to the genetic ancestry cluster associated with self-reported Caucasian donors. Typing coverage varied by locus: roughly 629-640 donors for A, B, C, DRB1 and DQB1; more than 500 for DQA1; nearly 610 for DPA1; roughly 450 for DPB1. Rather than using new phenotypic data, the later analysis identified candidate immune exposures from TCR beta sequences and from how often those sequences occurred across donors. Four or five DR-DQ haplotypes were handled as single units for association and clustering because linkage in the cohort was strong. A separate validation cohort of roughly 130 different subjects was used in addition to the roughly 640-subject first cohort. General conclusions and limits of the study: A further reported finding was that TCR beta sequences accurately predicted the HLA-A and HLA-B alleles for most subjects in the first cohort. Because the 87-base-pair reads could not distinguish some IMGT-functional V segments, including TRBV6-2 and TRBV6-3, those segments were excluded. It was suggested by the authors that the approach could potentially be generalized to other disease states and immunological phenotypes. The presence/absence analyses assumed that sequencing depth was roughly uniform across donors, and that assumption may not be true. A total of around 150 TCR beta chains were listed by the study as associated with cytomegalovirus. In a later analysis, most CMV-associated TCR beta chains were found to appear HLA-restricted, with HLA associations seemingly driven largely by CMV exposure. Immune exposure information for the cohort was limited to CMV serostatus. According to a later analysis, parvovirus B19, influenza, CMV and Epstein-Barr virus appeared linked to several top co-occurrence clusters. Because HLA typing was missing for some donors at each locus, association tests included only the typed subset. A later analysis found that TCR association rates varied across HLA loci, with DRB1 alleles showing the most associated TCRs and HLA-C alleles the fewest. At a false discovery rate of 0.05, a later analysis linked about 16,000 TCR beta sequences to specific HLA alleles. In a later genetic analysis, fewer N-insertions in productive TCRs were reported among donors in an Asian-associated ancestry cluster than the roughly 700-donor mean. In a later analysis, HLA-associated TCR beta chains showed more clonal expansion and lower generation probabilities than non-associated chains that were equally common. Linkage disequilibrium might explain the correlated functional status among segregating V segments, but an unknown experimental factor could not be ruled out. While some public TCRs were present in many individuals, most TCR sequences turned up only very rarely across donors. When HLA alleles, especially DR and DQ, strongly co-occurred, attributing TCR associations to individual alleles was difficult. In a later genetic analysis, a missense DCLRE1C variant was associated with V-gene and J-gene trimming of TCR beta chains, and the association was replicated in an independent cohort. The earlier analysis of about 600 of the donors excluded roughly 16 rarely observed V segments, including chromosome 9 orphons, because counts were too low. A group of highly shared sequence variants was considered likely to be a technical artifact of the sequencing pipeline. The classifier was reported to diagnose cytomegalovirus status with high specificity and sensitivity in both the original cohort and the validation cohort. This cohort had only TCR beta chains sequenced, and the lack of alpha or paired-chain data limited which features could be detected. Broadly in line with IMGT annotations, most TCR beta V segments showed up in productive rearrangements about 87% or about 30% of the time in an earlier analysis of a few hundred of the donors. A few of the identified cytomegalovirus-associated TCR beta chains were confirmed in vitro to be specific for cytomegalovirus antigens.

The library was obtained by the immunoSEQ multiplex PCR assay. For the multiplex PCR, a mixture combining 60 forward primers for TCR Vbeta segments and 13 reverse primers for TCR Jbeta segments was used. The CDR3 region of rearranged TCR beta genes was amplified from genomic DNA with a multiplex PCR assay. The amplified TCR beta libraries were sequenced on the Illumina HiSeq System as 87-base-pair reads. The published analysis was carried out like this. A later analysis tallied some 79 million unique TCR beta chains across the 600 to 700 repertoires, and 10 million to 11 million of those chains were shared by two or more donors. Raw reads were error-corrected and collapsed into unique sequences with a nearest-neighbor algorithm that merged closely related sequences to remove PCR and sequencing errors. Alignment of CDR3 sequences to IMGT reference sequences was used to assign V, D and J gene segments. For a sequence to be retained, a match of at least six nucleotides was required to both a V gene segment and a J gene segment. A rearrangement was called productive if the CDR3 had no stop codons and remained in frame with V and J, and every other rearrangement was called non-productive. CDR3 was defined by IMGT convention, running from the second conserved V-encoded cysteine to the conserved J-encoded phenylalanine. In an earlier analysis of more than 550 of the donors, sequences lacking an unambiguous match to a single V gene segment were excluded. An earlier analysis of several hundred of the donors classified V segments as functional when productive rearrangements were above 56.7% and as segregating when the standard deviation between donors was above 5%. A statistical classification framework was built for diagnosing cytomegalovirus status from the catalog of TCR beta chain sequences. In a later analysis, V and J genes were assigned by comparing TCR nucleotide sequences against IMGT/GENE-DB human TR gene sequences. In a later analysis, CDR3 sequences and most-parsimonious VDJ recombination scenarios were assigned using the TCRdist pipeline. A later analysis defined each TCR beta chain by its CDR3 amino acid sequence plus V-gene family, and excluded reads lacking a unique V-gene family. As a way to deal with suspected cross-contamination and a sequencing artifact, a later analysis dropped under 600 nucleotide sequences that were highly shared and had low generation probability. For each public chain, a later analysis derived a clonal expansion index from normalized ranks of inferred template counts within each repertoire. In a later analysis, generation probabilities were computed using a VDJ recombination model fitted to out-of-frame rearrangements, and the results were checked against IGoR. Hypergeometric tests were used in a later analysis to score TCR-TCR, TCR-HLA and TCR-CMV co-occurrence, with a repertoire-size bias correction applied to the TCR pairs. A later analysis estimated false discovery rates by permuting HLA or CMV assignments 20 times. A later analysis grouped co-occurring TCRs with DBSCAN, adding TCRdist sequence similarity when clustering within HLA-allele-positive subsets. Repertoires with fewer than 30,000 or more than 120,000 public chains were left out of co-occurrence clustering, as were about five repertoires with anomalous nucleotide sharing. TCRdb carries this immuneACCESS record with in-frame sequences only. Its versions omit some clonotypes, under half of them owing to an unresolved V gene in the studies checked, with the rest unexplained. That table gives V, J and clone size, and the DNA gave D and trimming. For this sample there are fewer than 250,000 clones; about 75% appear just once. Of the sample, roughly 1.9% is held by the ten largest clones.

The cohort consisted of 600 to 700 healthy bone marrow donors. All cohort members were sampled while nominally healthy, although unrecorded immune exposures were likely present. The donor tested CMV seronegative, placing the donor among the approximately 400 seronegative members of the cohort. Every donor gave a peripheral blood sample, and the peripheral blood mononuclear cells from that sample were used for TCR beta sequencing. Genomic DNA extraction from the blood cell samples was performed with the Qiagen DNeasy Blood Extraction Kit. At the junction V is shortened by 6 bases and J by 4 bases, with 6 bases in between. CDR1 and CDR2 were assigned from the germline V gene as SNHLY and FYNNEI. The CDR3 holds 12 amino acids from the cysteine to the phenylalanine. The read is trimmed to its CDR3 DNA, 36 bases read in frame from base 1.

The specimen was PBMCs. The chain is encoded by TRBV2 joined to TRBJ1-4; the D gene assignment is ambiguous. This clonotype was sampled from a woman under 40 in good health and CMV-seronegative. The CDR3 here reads CASSEDNEKLFF. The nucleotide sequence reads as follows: TGTGCCAGCAGCGAGGATAATGAAAAACTGTTTTTT.